The T cell receptor beta chain described here comes from a study of T cells in Graves' hyperthyroidism and ophthalmopathy. Study results and limitations: With a median lead of 6.5 months before onset, the model predicted ophthalmopathy.

With respect to this clonotype: What it binds is not known.

V shed 1 base and J shed 1 base, with 14 bases lying between them. Germline CDR1 reads SGHRS; CDR2 reads YFSETQ. The CDR3 covers 16 residues. Using RNA transcripts as the source, TCR beta CDR3 regions were amplified. Using the HTBI primer set, a first-round RT-PCR was run on the TCR CDR3. TCRdb re-analysed the multiplex PCR reads in MiXCR, keeping a single row per CDR3 protein. The sample holds approximately 410,000 distinct CDR3 sequences, about 15% seen once. A roughly 9.3 ml volume of fresh peripheral blood provided the PBMCs. The sequenced material came from blood. The receptor comes from a young man with Graves' ophthalmopathy. The chain has TRBV5-1 and TRBJ1-1; D unclear. The CDR3 DNA follows: TGCGCCAGCAGCTTGATGGCAGTGGTTCAGAACACTGAAGCTTTCTTT. This gives the protein CASSLMAVVQNTEAFF.